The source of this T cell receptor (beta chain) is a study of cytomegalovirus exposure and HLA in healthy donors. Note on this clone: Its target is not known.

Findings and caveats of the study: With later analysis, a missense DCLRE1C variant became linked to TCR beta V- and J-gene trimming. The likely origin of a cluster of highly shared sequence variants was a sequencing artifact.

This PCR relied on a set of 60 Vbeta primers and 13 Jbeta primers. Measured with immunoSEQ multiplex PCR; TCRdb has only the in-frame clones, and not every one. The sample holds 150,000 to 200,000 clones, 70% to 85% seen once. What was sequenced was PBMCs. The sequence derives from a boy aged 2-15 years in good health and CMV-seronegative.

The CDR3, as DNA: TGTGCCAGCAGTTTTCGGGAGACCCAGTACTTC. Protein: CASSFRETQYF. V is TRBV25-1 and J is TRBJ2-5; no clear D. V was cut by 5 bases and J by 5 bases, with 6 bases left in between. This CDR3 spans 11 amino acids. CDR1 is MGHDK, CDR2 SYGVNS, per germline.